A single sample is the source of the 30 T cell receptor beta chains below, sequenced in a study of blood T cell repertoires in COVID-19 (TCRdb year 2020). The method behind the library was the immunoSEQ multiplex PCR assay. The table was pulled from immuneACCESS by TCRdb, which kept in-frame rearrangements only. Such tables lose some clones; where checked, under half of the loss comes from unresolved V genes, and the rest has no known cause. The sample yields roughly 180,000 clones; roughly 94% were counted once. The ten largest clones represent about 0.76% of the sample. The sequenced sample consisted of peripheral blood. The source is a man aged 30-40 years with COVID-19, enrolled during active disease.

This clone has a single count. The chain recombines TRBV5-5 with TRBJ2-1; weak D call: TRBD1 (6 bases). V lost 4 bases and J lost 7, with 18 bases in between. CDR1 and CDR2 (germline): SGHKS, YYEKEE (reference sequence). The CDR3 covers 15 residues. The CDR3 DNA follows: TGTGCCAGCAGCCCCCAGGGGTTAAGTTTGAATGAGCAGTTCTTC. Its translation is CASSPQGLSLNEQFF.

J is TRBJ2-1 and V is TRBV6-5; TRBD1 agrees at 10 bases. This CDR3 region has 15 residues. From germline, CDR1 is MNHEY and CDR2 SVGAGI. J lost 6 bases, V lost 8 bases, and 10 bases had no gene match. The DNA of the CDR3 is TGTGCCAGCGATGAACCGGGACAGGGGCGCAATGAGCAGTTCTTC. As protein: CASDEPGQGRNEQFF.

CDR3: CAWSRRTGGFTEAFF. The DNA for the CDR3 is TGTGCCTGGAGTCGGCGGACAGGGGGCTTTACTGAAGCTTTCTTT. The V gene is TRBV30, the J gene TRBJ1-1, with TRBD1 matching over 11 bases. V shed 2 bases and J 5 bases; nucleotides not matched to a gene: 7. Germline CDR1 and CDR2: GTSNPN and SVGIG (reference sequence). The CDR3 runs to 15 residues. Using reference TRBV30 and TRBJ1-1 for the parts outside the CDR3, the full variable domain is SQTIHQWPATLVQPVGSPLSLECTVEGTSNPNLYWYRQAAGRGLQLLFYSVGIGQISSEVPQNLSASRPQDRQFILSSKKLLLSDSGFYLCAWSRRTGGFTEAFFGQGTRLTVV.

In this sample, this clone turned up once. The chain has TRBV19 and TRBJ1-1; 10 bases match TRBD1. CDR3 size: 15 residues. Germline CDR1 is LNHDA and CDR2 is SQIVND (reference sequence). Trimming cost V 4 bases and J 3 bases; bases outside gene matches: 5. CDR3 coding DNA: TGTGCCAGTAGTAAAGGGACAGGGGAGTACACTGAAGCTTTCTTT. Translated: CASSKGTGEYTEAFF.

The chain carries TRBV4-1 and TRBJ1-2, with TRBD1 identical over 7 bases. V dropped 5 bases and J dropped 1; count of bases not matched to a gene: 7. The CDR3 has 15 amino acids. Germline V gene lookup returns CDR1 MGHRA and CDR2 YSYEKL. The CDR3 protein is CASSFGTAYNYGYTF. CDR3 sequence (DNA): TGCGCCAGCAGCTTCGGGACAGCATATAACTATGGCTACACCTTC.

In DNA, the CDR3 is TGCAGCGTTGGGAGGCAGGAGAACACCGGGGAGCTGTTTTTT. It codes for CSVGRQENTGELFF. The V call is TRBV29-1, the J call TRBJ2-2; D possibly corresponds to TRBD2 (5 bases). The germline V and J ends were trimmed by 4 bases and 1 base, with 10 bases remaining between them. This CDR3 comprises 14 residues. Germline loops: CDR1 SQVTM, CDR2 ANQGSEA.

V gene TRBV4-2 combines with J gene TRBJ1-3; D not resolved. With 0 bases removed from V and 2 bases from J, the gap between germline ends came to 11 bases. Germline-derived CDR1 and CDR2 are LGHNA and YNFKEQ. The length of the CDR3 is 16 residues. The CDR3 DNA reads as TGTGCCAGCAGCCAAGACCGTCCAGATCCTGGAAACACCATATATTTT. Its translation is CASSQDRPDPGNTIYF.

Only a few counts were recorded for this clone. The chain employs TRBV7-9 and TRBJ1-4, with 8 bases aligning to TRBD1. The CDR3 extends over 14 amino acids. The junction had 8 bases not matched to a gene; V was cut back by 6 bases and J by 8 bases. Germline CDR1 is SEHNR and CDR2 is FQNEAQ (reference sequence). The CDR3 nucleotides read TGTGCCAGCAGATCTACAGGGGGTGAGGAAAAACTGTTTTTT. It is translated as CASRSTGGEEKLFF. Combining the CDR3 with reference TRBV7-9 and TRBJ1-4 gives the whole variable domain DTGVSQNPRHKITKRGQNVTFRCDPISEHNRLYWYRQTLGQGPEFLTYFQNEAQLEKSRLLSDRFSAERPKGSFSTLEIQRTEQGDSAMYLCASRSTGGEEKLFFGSGTQLSVL.

This chain joins TRBV28 and TRBJ1-1, with D possibly TRBD1 on 6 matching bases. Germline lookup yields CDR1 MDHEN and CDR2 SYDVKM. The V end lost 2 bases, the J end lost 7 bases, and 17 bases lay between the germline ends. CDR3 length: 15 residues. CDR3 in DNA: TGTGCCAGCAGTTTAAGGGGGGGTATGGACCTTGAAGCTTTCTTT. It specifies CASSLRGGMDLEAFF.

The gene calls are TRBV4-1 and TRBJ2-5; D ambiguous. Trimming cost V 0 bases and J 2 bases, with 4 bases left between them. The CDR3 length is 13 residues. Looked up from germline, CDR1 is MGHRA and CDR2 is YSYEKL. The CDR3 DNA follows: TGCGCCAGCAGCCAAGAACGGCAAGAGACCCAGTACTTC. Encoded protein: CASSQERQETQYF.

The chain links TRBV5-4 to TRBJ2-7; a weak D match, TRBD1 (8 bases). The V end was cut by 4 bases, the J end by 4 bases, with 12 bases between. The CDR3 has 13 amino acids. Germline V CDR1 and CDR2: SGHNT, YYREEE (reference sequence). CDR3 DNA sequence: TGTGCCAGCAGCCTACAGGGGGGGTACGAGCAGTACTTC. Residues: CASSLQGGYEQYF.

The genes are TRBV2 and TRBJ1-5; tentative D call: TRBD1 (5 bases). Between the trimmed V and J ends, which lost 3 bases and 3 bases, there was a span of 9 bases. The CDR3 has 14 amino acids. Per germline, CDR1 SNHLY and CDR2 FYNNEI. The CDR3: CASSDRQINQPQHF. CDR3 nucleotide sequence: TGTGCCAGCAGTGATAGACAGATCAATCAGCCCCAGCATTTT.

V and J are TRBV2 and TRBJ2-4; 11 bases are shared with TRBD2. The ends lost 1 base at V and 0 bases at J; junction bases unmatched: 11. CDR3 length: 20 amino acids. Germline CDR1 reads SNHLY; CDR2 reads FYNNEI. CDR3: CASSEGGLAGYVLAKNIQYF. The CDR3 DNA reads TGTGCCAGCAGTGAAGGCGGACTAGCGGGTTACGTTCTAGCCAAAAACATTCAGTACTTC.

The chain joins TRBV25-1 to TRBJ1-1, with TRBD1 identical over 7 bases. V lost 2 bases and J lost 12; bases outside the gene matches: 6. Looked up from germline, CDR1 is MGHDK and CDR2 is SYGVNS. CDR3 length: 12 amino acids. CDR3 protein: CASSEGQVRTFF. CDR3 coding DNA: TGTGCCAGCAGTGAAGGACAGGTTAGGACTTTCTTT.

The chain links TRBV6-5 to TRBJ1-1, with a tentative D call TRBD1 (5 bases). V was clipped by 7 bases and J by 1 base, with 10 bases between them. CDR1 and CDR2 from the germline V gene are MNHEY and SVGAGI. The length of the CDR3 is 13 residues. The CDR3 region is CASKGISNTEAFF. The CDR3 DNA sequence: TGTGCCAGCAAGGGGATCTCGAACACTGAAGCTTTCTTT.

The chain is built from TRBV4-1 and TRBJ2-3; 10 positions match TRBD2. Germline trimming cut 1 base from V and 4 bases from J; bases unmatched to any gene: 5. The germline gives CDR1 MGHRA, CDR2 YSYEKL. This CDR3 is built from 16 residues. The CDR3 DNA reads TGCGCCAGCAGCCAAGTGGAGCGGGGGGGGTCAGATACGCAGTATTTT. Encoded protein: CASSQVERGGSDTQYF.

This clone was observed a single time. The rearrangement joins TRBV19 to TRBJ1-5, with D perhaps TRBD1 (6 bases). Trimming took 3 bases from V and 8 from J, leaving 11 bases between them. The CDR3 has 13 amino acids. The germline gives CDR1 LNHDA, CDR2 SQIVND (reference sequence). DNA for the CDR3: TGTGCCAGTAGTATCAGGGGCGGTGAGCCCCAGCATTTT. It encodes CASSIRGGEPQHF.

This chain connects TRBV6-5 to TRBJ2-5; 7 nucleotides align to TRBD2. CDR1 MNHEY and CDR2 SVGAGI come from the germline V gene. V gave up 4 bases and J gave up 5 bases; unmatched junction bases: 13. The CDR3 has 16 amino acids. This CDR3 reads CASSSGGGWSAETQYF. CDR3 DNA: TGTGCCAGCAGTTCTGGGGGGGGTTGGTCCGCGGAGACCCAGTACTTC.

The chain joins TRBV3-1 (or the pseudogene TRBV3-2) to TRBJ2-7; 11 bases fit TRBD1. Germline CDR1 reads LGHDT; CDR2 reads YNNKEL (reference sequence). J gave up 5 bases and V 3 bases, and 3 bases lay outside the gene matches. The CDR3 has 14 amino acids. Here the CDR3 DNA reads TGTGCCAGCAGCCACGGACAGGGGGCGGACGAGCAGTACTTC. Its translation is CASSHGQGADEQYF.

The chain joins TRBV30 to TRBJ1-1; TRBD1 matches at 12 bases. The CDR3 loop spans 15 amino acids. Trimming cost V 4 bases and J 1 base; bases outside gene matches: 4. Looked up from germline, CDR1 is GTSNPN and CDR2 is SVGIG (reference sequence). The CDR3 is CAWKGDRGPNTEAFF. The CDR3, as DNA: TGTGCCTGGAAGGGGGACAGGGGGCCGAACACTGAAGCTTTCTTT.

This chain joins TRBV12-5 and TRBJ2-7; 9 bases are a match to TRBD1. The CDR3 has 14 amino acids. V dropped 7 bases and J dropped 2; count of bases not matched to a gene: 6. Germline V gene lookup returns CDR1 LGHNT and CDR2 FRNRAP. Here the CDR3 reads CASASDRGAYEQYF. The DNA of the CDR3 is TGTGCTAGTGCCTCGGACAGGGGAGCCTACGAGCAGTACTTC.

The rearrangement joins TRBV11-2 to TRBJ1-1; no clear D. In germline, CDR1 is SGHAT, CDR2 FQNNGV. The CDR3 consists of 13 residues. The germline V and J ends were trimmed by 2 bases and 6 bases, with 10 bases remaining between them. The CDR3 sequence: CASSLRPGAEAFF. Written as DNA, the CDR3 is TGTGCCAGCAGCTTACGGCCCGGGGCTGAAGCTTTCTTT.

The chain links TRBV19 to TRBJ2-7, with D tentatively TRBD2 (6 bases). The V gene's germline CDR1 is LNHDA and CDR2 SQIVND (reference sequence). CDR3 length: 14 residues. V lost 3 bases and J lost 4, with 13 bases in between. DNA of the CDR3: TGTGCCAGTAGTATCGCCGGGGGTGGGTACGAGCAGTACTTC. Translating gives CASSIAGGGYEQYF.

A few counts support this clone. The genes are TRBV15 and TRBJ2-7; 9 bases agree with TRBD2. The germline V gene encodes CDR1 LNHNV and CDR2 YYDKDF (reference sequence). V lost 0 bases to trimming and J lost 3 bases; unmatched junction nucleotides: 6. The CDR3 is 16 residues long. CDR3 protein: CATSRERAGGFYEQYF. CDR3 bases: TGTGCCACCAGCAGAGAACGAGCGGGGGGTTTCTACGAGCAGTACTTC.

The chain couples TRBV5-4 to TRBJ1-2; D unclear. CDR1 SGHNT and CDR2 YYREEE come from the germline V gene (reference sequence). The germline V and J ends were trimmed by 4 bases and 2 bases, with 15 bases remaining between them. The CDR3 contains 15 residues. CDR3 protein: CASSQPGQRNYGYTF. The CDR3 nucleotides are TGTGCCAGCAGCCAGCCGGGCCAGCGGAACTATGGCTACACCTTC. Filled out from reference TRBV5-4 and TRBJ1-2, the complete variable domain reads ETGVTQSPTHLIKTRGQQVTLRCSSQSGHNTVSWYQQALGQGPQFIFQYYREEENGRGNFPPRFSGLQFPNYSSELNVNALELDDSALYLCASSQPGQRNYGYTFGSGTRLTVV.

This chain uses TRBV2 with TRBJ2-7; 7 nucleotides align to TRBD1. The CDR3 totals 13 residues. Germline trimming cut 5 bases from V and 4 bases from J; bases unmatched to any gene: 5. Per the germline V gene, CDR1 is SNHLY and CDR2 is FYNNEI. The CDR3 loop is CASSHNRGYEQYF. In DNA, the CDR3 is TGTGCCAGCAGTCACAACAGGGGTTACGAGCAGTACTTC. The whole variable domain, filled in from reference TRBV2 and TRBJ2-7, reads EPEVTQTPSHQVTQMGQEVILRCVPISNHLYFYWYRQILGQKVEFLVSFYNNEISEKSEIFDDQFSVERPDGSNFTLKIRSTKLEDSAMYFCASSHNRGYEQYFGPGTRLTVT.

The chain uses TRBV10-3 and TRBJ1-1; D is unresolved. Trimming cost V 10 bases and J 5 bases, with 11 bases left between them. The length of the CDR3 is 11 residues. Germline V CDR1 and CDR2: ENHRY, SYGVKD. The DNA for the CDR3 is TGTGCCACCAAGGGAGGGACTGAAGCTTTCTTT. This translates into CATKGGTEAFF.

The chain is built from TRBV6-5 and TRBJ1-6; no clear D gene. V was clipped by 2 bases and J by 7 bases, with 9 bases between them. CDR1 and CDR2 from the germline V gene are MNHEY and SVGAGI. This CDR3 comprises 14 residues. The CDR3 DNA is TGTGCCAGCAGTTACCGAGAAGAAAATTCACCCCTCCACTTT. It is translated as CASSYREENSPLHF.

V and J are TRBV5-1 and TRBJ2-7; 8 bases are shared with TRBD2. CDR1 and CDR2 from the germline V gene are SGHRS and YFSETQ. The CDR3 totals 15 residues. V gave up 0 bases and J gave up 2 bases; unmatched junction bases: 4. The CDR3: CASSLVGSGTYEQYF. The CDR3, as DNA: TGCGCCAGCAGCTTGGTAGGTAGCGGGACCTACGAGCAGTACTTC.

This chain connects TRBV7-3 to TRBJ2-2, with 9 bases identical to TRBD1. Unmatched junction bases numbered 8, after V lost 5 bases and J lost 1 base. Germline CDR1 reads SGHTA; CDR2 reads FQGTGA. The CDR3 is 17 residues long. The CDR3 loop is CASSPLGQGLNTGELFF. The DNA of the CDR3 is TGTGCCAGCAGCCCCTTGGGACAGGGATTGAACACCGGGGAGCTGTTTTTT.